Listed below are T cell receptor beta chains from one sample, sequenced in a study of blood T cell repertoires in COVID-19. Measured with immunoSEQ multiplex PCR; TCRdb has only the in-frame clones, and not every one. The sample consists of around 200,000 clones, more than 70% of them appearing once. The material sequenced was peripheral blood. These receptors came from a woman aged 45 to 65 with acute or convalescent COVID-19. The CDR3 runs from the conserved cysteine through the conserved F or W. D genes are given only for firm matches. Only some rows state a clone size, as once, few, many or a class for expanded clones.

>.|15|.|TRBJ1-2|TRBV2
CASSEAMAGIDGYTF
TGTGCCAGCAGTGAAGCGATGGCGGGAATTGATGGCTACACCTTC
>.|15|TRBD1|TRBJ2-2|TRBV2
CASRWGTGNTGELFF
TGTGCCAGCAGATGGGGGACAGGGAACACCGGGGAGCTGTTTTTT
>.|13|.|TRBJ2-1|TRBV6-5
CASSYSTGWEQFF
TGTGCCAGCAGTTACTCAACAGGCTGGGAGCAGTTCTTC
>.|14|TRBD1|TRBJ1-1|TRBV6-6
CASSYTTGSTEAFF
TGTGCCAGCAGTTATACGACAGGGTCAACTGAAGCTTTCTTT
>.|15|.|TRBJ2-2|TRBV30
CAWSVGSGWDGELFF
TGTGCCTGGAGTGTCGGCTCGGGATGGGACGGGGAGCTGTTTTTT
>once|14|TRBD2|TRBJ2-7|TRBV18
CASSPGAGGYEQYF
TGTGCCAGCTCACCGGGAGCGGGAGGATACGAGCAGTACTTC
>.|13|TRBD1|TRBJ2-4|TRBV4-2
CASSQEGQDIQYF
TGTGCCAGCAGCCAAGAGGGACAGGATATTCAGTACTTC
>.|13|TRBD1|TRBJ1-1|TRBV5-1
CASSWTGGLEAFF
TGCGCCAGCAGCTGGACAGGGGGCTTGGAGGCTTTCTTT
>.|13|TRBD1|TRBJ2-3|TRBV5-1
CASSWTGPDTQYF
TGCGCCAGCAGCTGGACAGGTCCAGATACGCAGTATTTT
>few|14|.|TRBJ2-2|TRBV27
CASSPRRDTGELFF
TGTGCCAGCAGTCCACGGCGGGACACCGGGGAGCTGTTTTTT
>once|16|TRBD1|TRBJ2-5|TRBV28
CASSTQGAGNQETQYF
TGTGCCAGTAGTACACAGGGGGCGGGGAACCAAGAGACCCAGTACTTC
>.|15|TRBD1|TRBJ2-1|TRBV5-1
CASSLYGTGRNEQFF
TGCGCCAGCAGCTTGTACGGGACAGGGAGAAATGAGCAGTTCTTC
>.|12|.|TRBJ2-1|TRBV7-2
CASSLDLREQFF
TGTGCCAGCAGCTTAGATCTCCGAGAACAGTTCTTC
>.|18|TRBD2|TRBJ2-7|TRBV5-1
CASSWVTSGRERTYEQYF
TGCGCCAGCAGCTGGGTCACTAGCGGGAGGGAAAGGACCTACGAGCAGTACTTC
>once|14|.|TRBJ2-7|TRBV2
CASSGLVNSYEQYF
TGTGCCAGCAGTGGACTAGTCAACTCCTACGAGCAGTACTTC
>.|12|TRBD1|TRBJ2-7|TRBV18
CASRRQGGEQYF
TGTGCCAGCCGTCGACAGGGTGGCGAGCAGTACTTC
>.|14|.|TRBJ2-5|TRBV27
CASSLFPGRETQYF
TGTGCCAGCAGTTTATTCCCAGGGAGGGAGACCCAGTACTTC
>.|11|.|TRBJ2-3|TRBV27
CAIPDHYTQYF
TGTGCCATCCCAGATCATTATACGCAGTATTTT
>.|16|.|TRBJ2-2|TRBV5-1
CASSFSGVVGTGELFF
TGCGCCAGCAGCTTTTCAGGGGTTGTTGGCACCGGGGAGCTGTTTTTT
>few|14|TRBD1|TRBJ1-1|TRBV19
CASSSTGLGTEAFF
TGTGCCAGTAGTTCGACAGGGTTAGGCACTGAAGCTTTCTTT
>.|12|.|TRBJ1-4|TRBV6-5
CASKTVNEKLFF
TGTGCCAGCAAGACAGTTAATGAAAAACTGTTTTTT
>.|13|.|TRBJ2-7|TRBV5-1
CAGGLAPGAEQYF
TGCGCCGGCGGACTCGCCCCAGGTGCGGAGCAGTACTTC
>.|13|.|TRBJ2-1|TRBV5-1
CASTTENYNEQFF
TGCGCCAGCACGACAGAAAACTACAATGAGCAGTTCTTC
>.|17|TRBD2|TRBJ2-4|TRBV19
CASSLLRGGAGDGIQYF
TGTGCCAGTAGTTTACTGCGGGGGGGCGCGGGTGATGGCATTCAGTACTTC
>.|14|TRBD2|TRBJ2-1|TRBV13
CASRRREGLYEQFF
TGTGCCAGCAGGCGACGGGAGGGCCTTTATGAGCAGTTCTTC
>.|17|TRBD2|TRBJ2-7|TRBV18
CASSSTFTSGSSYEQYF
TGTGCCAGCTCCTCGACATTTACTAGCGGGAGTTCCTACGAGCAGTACTTC
>few|11|.|TRBJ2-7|TRBV28
CASRRVYEQYF
TGTGCCAGCCGCCGGGTGTACGAGCAGTACTTC
>few|13|.|TRBJ2-7|TRBV7-9
CASSLDPDYEQYF
TGTGCCAGCAGCTTAGACCCAGACTACGAGCAGTACTTC
>.|14|.|TRBJ2-7|TRBV10-3
CAISVASLAYEQYF
TGTGCCATCAGTGTAGCTTCCTTGGCATACGAGCAGTACTTC
>.|14|.|TRBJ1-2|TRBV18
CASSLDRQDYGYTF
TGTGCCAGCTCACTCGACAGGCAAGACTATGGCTACACCTTC
>.|15|.|TRBJ1-2|TRBV19
CASSISSGLYYGYTF
TGTGCCAGTAGTATCTCTTCGGGATTATACTATGGCTACACCTTC
>.|16|TRBD2|TRBJ2-3|TRBV7-9
CASSLYASGSADTQYF
TGTGCCAGCAGCTTATACGCTAGCGGGAGTGCAGATACGCAGTATTTT
>.|16|.|TRBJ2-3|TRBV10-1
CASGEASASSTDTQYF
TGCGCCAGCGGGGAGGCTAGCGCCTCTAGCACAGATACGCAGTATTTT
>once|15|TRBD2|TRBJ2-5|TRBV15
CATSLLGGGPETQYF
TGTGCCACCAGCCTCCTTGGCGGGGGGCCAGAGACCCAGTACTTC
>.|13|TRBD2|TRBJ2-7|TRBV11-2
CASSFPAGSEQYF
TGTGCCAGCAGCTTCCCAGCGGGAAGCGAGCAGTACTTC
>.|17|TRBD2|TRBJ2-5|TRBV15
CATSRDGLAGDEETQYF
TGTGCCACCAGCAGAGATGGACTAGCGGGAGATGAGGAGACCCAGTACTTC
>.|16|.|TRBJ2-7|TRBV10-1
CASSESKAPSAYEQYF
TGCGCCAGCAGTGAGTCGAAAGCGCCTTCCGCCTACGAGCAGTACTTC
>.|16|.|TRBJ1-5|TRBV5-8
CASSLGFRVGNQPQHF
TGTGCCAGCAGCTTGGGTTTCCGGGTCGGCAATCAGCCCCAGCATTTT
>.|15|TRBD1|TRBJ2-2|TRBV11-3
CASSSRQGNTGELFF
TGTGCCAGCAGCTCGCGACAGGGTAACACCGGGGAGCTGTTTTTT
>.|18|.|TRBJ2-1|TRBV5-1
CASSRKPGTTDVYNEQFF
TGCGCCAGCAGCCGAAAACCGGGGACAACCGATGTCTACAATGAGCAGTTCTTC
>many|14|TRBD2|TRBJ2-3|TRBV5-1
CASARVGGLDTQYF
TGCGCCAGCGCCCGGGTGGGAGGGTTAGATACGCAGTATTTT
>few|18|TRBD1|TRBJ2-6|TRBV5-6
CASSLLGQAPSGANVLTF
TGTGCCAGCAGCTTGTTGGGACAGGCCCCATCTGGGGCCAACGTCCTGACTTTC
>.|15|TRBD1|TRBJ2-3|TRBV2
CASSMGQGRTDTQYF
TGTGCCAGCAGTATGGGACAGGGCCGGACAGATACGCAGTATTTT
>.|16|TRBD2|TRBJ2-1|TRBV6-4
CASSQVGRVPHNEQFF
TGTGCCAGCAGTCAGGTCGGGAGGGTCCCCCACAATGAGCAGTTCTTC
>.|15|TRBD2|TRBJ2-7|TRBV6-1
CASSDQRELSNEQYF
TGTGCCAGCAGTGACCAGCGGGAGTTATCCAACGAGCAGTACTTC
>.|14|TRBD2|TRBJ2-1|TRBV7-2
CASSAASGSIEQFF
TGTGCCAGCTCCGCGGCTAGCGGGAGTATTGAGCAGTTCTTC
>.|14|.|TRBJ2-3|TRBV27
CASTPEARTDTQYF
TGTGCCAGCACCCCGGAGGCACGCACAGATACGCAGTATTTT
>.|14|.|TRBJ1-1|TRBV12-5
CASGLGSGLNEAFF
TGTGCTAGTGGTTTGGGGTCAGGGCTGAATGAAGCTTTCTTT
>.|13|.|TRBJ1-2|TRBV28
CASSLQATYGYTF
TGTGCCAGCAGTTTACAAGCCACCTATGGCTACACCTTC